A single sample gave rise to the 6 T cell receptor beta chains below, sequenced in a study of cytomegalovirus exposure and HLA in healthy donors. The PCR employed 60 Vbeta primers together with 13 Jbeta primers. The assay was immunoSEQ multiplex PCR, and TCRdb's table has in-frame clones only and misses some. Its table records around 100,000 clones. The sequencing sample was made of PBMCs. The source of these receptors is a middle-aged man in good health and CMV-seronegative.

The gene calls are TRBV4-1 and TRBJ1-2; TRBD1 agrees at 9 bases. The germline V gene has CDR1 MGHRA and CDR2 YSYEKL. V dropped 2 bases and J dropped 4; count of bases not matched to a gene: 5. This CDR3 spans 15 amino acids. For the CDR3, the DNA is TGCGCCAGCAGCCAACCGGGACAGGGCGTCTATGGCTACACCTTC. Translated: CASSQPGQGVYGYTF.

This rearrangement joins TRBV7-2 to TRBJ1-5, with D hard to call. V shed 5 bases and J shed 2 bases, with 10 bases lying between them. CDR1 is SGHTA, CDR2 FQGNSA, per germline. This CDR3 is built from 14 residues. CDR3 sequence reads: CASSPIAGNQPQHF. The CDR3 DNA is TGTGCCAGCAGCCCCATAGCGGGCAATCAGCCCCAGCATTTT.

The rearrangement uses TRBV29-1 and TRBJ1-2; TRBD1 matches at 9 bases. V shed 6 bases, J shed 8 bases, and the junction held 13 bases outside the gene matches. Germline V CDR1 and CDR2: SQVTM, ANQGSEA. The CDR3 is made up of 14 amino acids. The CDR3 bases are TGCAGCGTGGGGGGCGGACAGGGGTTAGGAGGCTACACCTTC. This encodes CSVGGGQGLGGYTF.

The CDR3 bases are TGTGCCAGCGGGCTGGGCCTGGAGCAGTTCTTC. Residues: CASGLGLEQFF. The V gene is TRBV25-1, the J gene TRBJ2-1; unclear D gene. The germline V gene has CDR1 MGHDK and CDR2 SYGVNS. Trimming pared 8 bases from V and 10 bases from J, leaving 12 bases between. This CDR3 has 11 amino acids.

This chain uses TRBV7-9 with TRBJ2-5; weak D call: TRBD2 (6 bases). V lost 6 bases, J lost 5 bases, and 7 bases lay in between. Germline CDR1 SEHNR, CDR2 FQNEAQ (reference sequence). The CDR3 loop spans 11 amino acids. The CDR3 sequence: CASRGGETQYF. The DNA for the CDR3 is TGTGCCAGCAGGGGAGGCGAGACCCAGTACTTC. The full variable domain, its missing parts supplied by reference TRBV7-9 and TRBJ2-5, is DTGVSQNPRHKITKRGQNVTFRCDPISEHNRLYWYRQTLGQGPEFLTYFQNEAQLEKSRLLSDRFSAERPKGSFSTLEIQRTEQGDSAMYLCASRGGETQYFGPGTRLLVL.

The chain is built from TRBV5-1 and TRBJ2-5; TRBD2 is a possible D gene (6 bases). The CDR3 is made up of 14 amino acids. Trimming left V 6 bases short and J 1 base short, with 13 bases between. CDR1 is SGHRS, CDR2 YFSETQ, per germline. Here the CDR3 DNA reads TGCGCCAGCACCACAAGTAGCGGCCAAGAGACCCAGTACTTC. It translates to CASTTSSGQETQYF.